This T cell receptor (beta chain) was identified in a study of blood T cell repertoires in COVID-19. Across the whole study: There were acute and convalescent COVID-19 samples, and they came from the United States, Italy and Spain. Sample material is recorded as cDNA or gDNA derived from T cells, B-cell-depleted T cells, or PBMCs.

Trimming left V 3 bases short and J 1 base short, with 12 bases between. The CDR3 is 15 residues long. Germline CDR1 KGHSH, CDR2 LQKENI. Original handling: From reference gene primer amplification, estimates of nucleated cell counts were derived. This table comes from immunoSEQ multiplex PCR, and its TCRdb copy is limited to in-frame clones, with some not included. The V and J calls and clone size come from that table; D and trimming were worked out from the DNA. The repertoire holds approximately 92,000 clones, about 83% seen once, with 2% in the top ten. The source material was peripheral blood. This sequence was found in a man aged 65 to 85 with active or convalescent COVID-19. This sequence joins TRBV18 and TRBJ2-5; D unclear. The CDR3 nucleotides are TGTGCCAGCTCACCTTCTGTAACGGTCCAAGAGACCCAGTACTTC. Its protein is CASSPSVTVQETQYF. The whole variable domain, filled in from reference TRBV18 and TRBJ2-5, reads NAGVMQNPRHLVRRRGQEARLRCSPMKGHSHVYWYRQLPEEGLKFMVYLQKENIIDESGMPKERFSAEFPKEGPSILRIQQVVRGDSAAYFCASSPSVTVQETQYFGPGTRLLVL.